The T cell receptor (beta chain) described here comes from a study of blood T cell repertoires in COVID-19 (dated by TCRdb to 2018 to 2021). As for the study more broadly: Collaborator samples came from the United States, Italy and Spain and covered acute and convalescent phases of COVID-19. The prospective study material was composed of cDNA or gDNA derived from T cells, B-cell-depleted T cells, or PBMCs. Deeply sampled blood TCRbeta repertoires from subjects exposed to, actively infected with, or recovered from COVID-19 were included in the dataset. The repertoires were released in a freely available public database intended as a resource for research on the immune response to SARS-CoV-2. The samples were drawn from two sources: the first 160 participants of the ongoing ImmuneRACE study, and 1,254 subjects contributed by 6 global collaborators. Nearly every sample came with metadata listing a de-identified subject ID, COVID-19 status, age in years and sex. Where available, HLA class I and class II types were obtained from metadata supplied by the sample provider rather than from assay-based typing. Findings and caveats that apply to the study as a whole: How much clinical and demographic metadata was included differed by source and by participant, and the metadata was provided uncurated.

Looking up the germline V gene (reference sequence) yields CDR1 SEHNR and CDR2 FQNEAQ. The CDR3 spans 12 residues, from the cysteine through the phenylalanine. The read is trimmed to its CDR3 DNA, 36 bases read in frame from base 1. V is clipped by 6 bases and J by 3 bases, and the sequence between their germline boundaries is 8 bases long. The collaborating institutions used their own protocols to collect whole blood in K2EDTA tubes. For TCRbeta analysis, collaborator samples were shipped as frozen whole blood, as isolated PBMCs, or as DNA extracted from either sample type. Notes on this clone: The antigen it binds to is not known. The sample holds no much larger clone one base away, and base qualities are not on file.

The immunoSEQ Assay, a bias-controlled multiplex PCR, was used to amplify TCRbeta CDR3 regions from genomic DNA. Under the source paper's analysis protocol: Nucleated cell counts per sample were estimated from amplification of reference gene primers within the assay. Sequence reads were collapsed and filtered to measure the absolute abundance of every unique TCRbeta CDR3 rearrangement. For each sample, productive Simpson clonality was calculated by taking the square root of Simpson's diversity index across productive rearrangements. Sourced from immuneACCESS, this table was stored by TCRdb with only in-frame sequences that have V and J called. A share of the clones is absent; for the studies checked, an unresolved V gene accounts for under half, and the remainder has no known explanation. V, J and clone size derive from that table, while D and trimming were established from the DNA sequence. The sample includes about 80,000 clones, with 76% observed a single time. More than 15% of the sample is held by the ten biggest clonotypes.

Recombination linked TRBV7-9 to TRBJ2-5; the D gene is unclear. The receptor comes from an older man with active or convalescent COVID-19. Source material: peripheral blood. The nucleotide sequence is given as TGTGCCAGCAGGAAGATAGAAGAGACCCAGTACTTC. The encoded protein is CASRKIEETQYF.